The 5 T cell receptor beta chains below come from one sample, sequenced in a study of blood T cell repertoires in COVID-19. Clones were read by immunoSEQ multiplex PCR, and TCRdb kept only the in-frame ones, dropping some. This table has under 200,000 clones, roughly 90% appearing once. Sequenced input: peripheral blood. These receptors were taken from a man aged 18 to 35 with active or convalescent COVID-19.

The rearrangement uses TRBV19 and TRBJ1-4, with TRBD1 matching 8 bases. Germline V gene data show CDR1 as LNHDA and CDR2 as SQIVND (reference sequence). The junction had 4 bases not matched to a gene; V was cut back by 4 bases and J by 3 bases. CDR3 length: 15 amino acids. The chain's CDR3 is CASSTGTGANEKLFF. Written as DNA, the CDR3 is TGTGCCAGTAGTACCGGGACAGGAGCTAATGAAAAACTGTTTTTT.

This clone was recorded once. The V call is TRBV6-5, the J call TRBJ2-7; 11 positions match TRBD2. Germline V lookup: CDR1 MNHEY, CDR2 SVGAGI. The trim removed 6 bases at V and 4 bases at J, leaving 8 bases unmatched. The CDR3 covers 15 residues. CDR3: CASSLSLAGAYEQYF. CDR3 sequence (DNA): TGTGCCAGCAGCTTATCACTAGCGGGAGCTTACGAGCAGTACTTC.

A few counts support this clone. The rearrangement joins TRBV25-1 to TRBJ1-3; 10 bases are shared with TRBD1. The V gene's germline CDR1 is MGHDK and CDR2 SYGVNS. There are 14 residues in the CDR3. V was pared by 3 bases and J by 9 bases, with 5 bases of the junction left unmatched. CDR3 sequence reads: CASSDLRTGGTIYF. The CDR3 nucleotides read TGTGCCAGCAGTGACCTACGGACAGGGGGCACCATATATTTT.

The chain uses TRBV1 and TRBJ2-5; TRBD2, the table's D call, lacks a check against the DNA. TRBV1 is marked as a pseudogene. The CDR3 spans 20 residues. The CDR3 bases are TGCACCAGCAGCCAGCGCAGGAGTTGGCGGGGGGGCCTCTGGGAAGAGACCCAGTACTTC. Translated: CTSSQRRSWRGGLWEETQYF.

The chain carries TRBV30 and TRBJ1-5; 10 bases are a match to TRBD1. The CDR3 runs 13 residues. V gave up 5 bases and J gave up 4 bases; unmatched junction bases: 2. Germline V gene data show CDR1 as GTSNPN and CDR2 as SVGIG (reference sequence). In DNA, the CDR3 is TGTGCCTGGCGGACAGGGGGAAATCAGCCCCAGCATTTT. This translates into CAWRTGGNQPQHF. Full variable domain (missing parts from reference TRBV30 and TRBJ1-5): SQTIHQWPATLVQPVGSPLSLECTVEGTSNPNLYWYRQAAGRGLQLLFYSVGIGQISSEVPQNLSASRPQDRQFILSSKKLLLSDSGFYLCAWRTGGNQPQHFGDGTRLSIL.